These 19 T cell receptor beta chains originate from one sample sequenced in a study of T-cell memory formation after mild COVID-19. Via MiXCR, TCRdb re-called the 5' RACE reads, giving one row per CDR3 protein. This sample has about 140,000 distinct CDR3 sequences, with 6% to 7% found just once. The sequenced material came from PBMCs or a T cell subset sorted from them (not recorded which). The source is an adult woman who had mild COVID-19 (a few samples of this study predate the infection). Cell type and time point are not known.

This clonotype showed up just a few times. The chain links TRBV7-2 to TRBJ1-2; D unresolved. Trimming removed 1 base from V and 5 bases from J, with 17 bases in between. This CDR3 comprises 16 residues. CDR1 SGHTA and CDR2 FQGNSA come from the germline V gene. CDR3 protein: CASSLGTAELGYGYTF. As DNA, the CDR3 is TGTGCCAGCAGCTTAGGAACAGCCGAGCTAGGATATGGCTACACCTTC.

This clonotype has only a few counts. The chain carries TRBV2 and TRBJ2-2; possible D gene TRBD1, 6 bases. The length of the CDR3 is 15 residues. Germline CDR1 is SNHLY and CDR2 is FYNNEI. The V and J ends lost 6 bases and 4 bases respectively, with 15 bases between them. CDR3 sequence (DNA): TGTGCCAGCAGCATACAGGGTTTGGTCACCGGGGAGCTGTTTTTT. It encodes CASSIQGLVTGELFF.

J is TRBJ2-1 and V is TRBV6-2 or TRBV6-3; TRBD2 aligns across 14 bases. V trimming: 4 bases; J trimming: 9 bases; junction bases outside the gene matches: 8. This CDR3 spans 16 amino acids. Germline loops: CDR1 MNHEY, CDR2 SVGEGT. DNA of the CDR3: TGTGCCAGCAGTTCCCGACTAGCGGGGGGGCTAAGTGAGCAGTTCTTC. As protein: CASSSRLAGGLSEQFF.

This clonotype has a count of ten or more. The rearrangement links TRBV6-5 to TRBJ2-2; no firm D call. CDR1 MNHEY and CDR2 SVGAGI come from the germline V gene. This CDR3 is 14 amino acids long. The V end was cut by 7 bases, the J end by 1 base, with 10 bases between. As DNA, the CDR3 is TGTGCCAGCAAGAGCCGTCGGAACACCGGGGAGCTGTTTTTT. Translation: CASKSRRNTGELFF.

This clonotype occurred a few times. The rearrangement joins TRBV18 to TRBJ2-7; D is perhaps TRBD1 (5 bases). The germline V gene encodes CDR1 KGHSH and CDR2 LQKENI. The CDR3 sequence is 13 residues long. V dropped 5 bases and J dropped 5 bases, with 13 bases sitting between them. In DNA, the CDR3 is TGTGCCAGCTCAGCAGGGATTGGTGACGAGCAGTACTTC. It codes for CASSAGIGDEQYF.

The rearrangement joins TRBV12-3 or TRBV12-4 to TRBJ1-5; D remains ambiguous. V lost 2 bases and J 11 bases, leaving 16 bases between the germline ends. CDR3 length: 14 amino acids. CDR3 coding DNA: TGTGCCAGCAGTTTAACCGGGCCCAGGTTAGCCCAGCATTTT. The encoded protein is CASSLTGPRLAQHF.

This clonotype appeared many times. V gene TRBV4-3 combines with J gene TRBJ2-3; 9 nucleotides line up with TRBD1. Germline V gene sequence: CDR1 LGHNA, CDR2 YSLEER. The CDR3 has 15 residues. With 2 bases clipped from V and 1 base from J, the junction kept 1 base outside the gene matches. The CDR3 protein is CASSQWTGGTDTQYF. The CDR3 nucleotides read TGCGCCAGCAGCCAATGGACAGGGGGCACAGATACGCAGTATTTT.

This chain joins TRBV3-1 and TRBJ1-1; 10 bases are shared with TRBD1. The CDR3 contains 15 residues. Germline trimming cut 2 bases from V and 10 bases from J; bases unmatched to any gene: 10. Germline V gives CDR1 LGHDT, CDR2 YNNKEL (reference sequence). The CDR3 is CASSQTNDRTGGAFF. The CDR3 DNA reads TGTGCCAGCAGCCAAACGAATGATAGGACAGGGGGAGCTTTCTTT.

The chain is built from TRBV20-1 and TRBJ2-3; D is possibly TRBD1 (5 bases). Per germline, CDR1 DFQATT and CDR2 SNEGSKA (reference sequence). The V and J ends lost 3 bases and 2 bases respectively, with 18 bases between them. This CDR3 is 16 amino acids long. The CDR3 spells CSASPLGRVSTDTQYF. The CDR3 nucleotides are TGCAGTGCTAGCCCCTTGGGCAGGGTCTCCACAGATACGCAGTATTTT.

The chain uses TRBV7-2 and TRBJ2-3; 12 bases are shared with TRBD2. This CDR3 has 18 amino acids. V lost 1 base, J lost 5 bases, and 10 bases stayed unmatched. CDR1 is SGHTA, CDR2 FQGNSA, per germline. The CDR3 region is CASSLVAASGGAQDTQYF. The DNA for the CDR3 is TGTGCCAGCAGCTTAGTAGCGGCTAGCGGGGGGGCCCAAGATACGCAGTATTTT.

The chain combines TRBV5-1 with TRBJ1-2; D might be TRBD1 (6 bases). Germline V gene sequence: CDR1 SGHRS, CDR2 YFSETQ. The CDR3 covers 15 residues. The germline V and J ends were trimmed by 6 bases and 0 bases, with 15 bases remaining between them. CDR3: CASKFRGEPNYGYTF. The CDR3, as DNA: TGCGCCAGCAAATTCAGGGGCGAACCTAACTATGGCTACACCTTC.

DNA of the CDR3: TGTGCCAGTAGTTCTCCCGGGGGCTCTTACGAGCAGTACTTC. Translation gives CASSSPGGSYEQYF. The V call is TRBV19, the J call TRBJ2-7, with D perhaps TRBD1 or TRBD2 (6 bases each). The CDR3 totals 14 residues. The V end was cut by 5 bases, the J end by 4 bases, with 15 bases between. Germline lookup yields CDR1 LNHDA and CDR2 SQIVND (reference sequence). Combining the CDR3 with reference TRBV19 and TRBJ2-7 gives the whole variable domain DGGITQSPKYLFRKEGQNVTLSCEQNLNHDAMYWYRQDPGQGLRLIYYSQIVNDFQKGDIAEGYSVSREKKESFPLTVTSAQKNPTAFYLCASSSPGGSYEQYFGPGTRLTVT.

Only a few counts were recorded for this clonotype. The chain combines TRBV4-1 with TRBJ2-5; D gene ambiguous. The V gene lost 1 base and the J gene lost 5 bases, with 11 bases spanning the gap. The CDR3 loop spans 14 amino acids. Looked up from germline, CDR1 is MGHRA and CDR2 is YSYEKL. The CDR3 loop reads CASSQVNARETQYF. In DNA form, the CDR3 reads TGCGCCAGCAGCCAAGTTAACGCCCGGGAGACCCAGTACTTC.

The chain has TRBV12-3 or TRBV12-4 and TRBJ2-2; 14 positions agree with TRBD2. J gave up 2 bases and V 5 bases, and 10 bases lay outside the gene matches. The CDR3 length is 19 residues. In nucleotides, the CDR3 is TGTGCCAGCAGTCCCTCCTGGACTAGCGGGAGGCCCAACACCGGGGAGCTGTTTTTT. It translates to CASSPSWTSGRPNTGELFF.

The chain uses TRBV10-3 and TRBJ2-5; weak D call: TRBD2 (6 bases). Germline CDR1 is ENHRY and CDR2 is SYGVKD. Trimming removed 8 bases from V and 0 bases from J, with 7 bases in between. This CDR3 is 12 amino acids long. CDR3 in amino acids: CAIGGNQETQYF. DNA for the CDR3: TGTGCCATCGGGGGGAACCAAGAGACCCAGTACTTC.

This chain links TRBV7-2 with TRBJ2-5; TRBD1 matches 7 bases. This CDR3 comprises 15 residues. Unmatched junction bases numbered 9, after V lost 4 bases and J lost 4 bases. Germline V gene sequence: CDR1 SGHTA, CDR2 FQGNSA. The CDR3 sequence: CASSSHRQGGETQYF. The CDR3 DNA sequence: TGTGCCAGCAGCTCCCACCGACAGGGCGGAGAGACCCAGTACTTC. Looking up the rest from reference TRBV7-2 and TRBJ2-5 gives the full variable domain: GAGVSQSPSNKVTEKGKDVELRCDPISGHTALYWYRQSLGQGLEFLIYFQGNSAPDKSGLPSDRFSAERTGGSVSTLTIQRTQQEDSAVYLCASSSHRQGGETQYFGPGTRLLVL.

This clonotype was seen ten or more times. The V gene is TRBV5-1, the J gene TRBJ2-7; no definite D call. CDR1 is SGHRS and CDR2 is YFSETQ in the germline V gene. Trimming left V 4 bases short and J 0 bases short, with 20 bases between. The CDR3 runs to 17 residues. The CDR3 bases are TGCGCCAGCAGCCCCACCCCATCAAGGGCCAGCTCCTACGAGCAGTACTTC. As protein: CASSPTPSRASSYEQYF.

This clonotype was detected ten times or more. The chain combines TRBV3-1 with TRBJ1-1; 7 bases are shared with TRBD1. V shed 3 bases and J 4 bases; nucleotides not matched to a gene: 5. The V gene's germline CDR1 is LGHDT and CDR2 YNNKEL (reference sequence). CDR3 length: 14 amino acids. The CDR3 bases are TGTGCCAGCAGCCACTCAGGGGGGGGCACTGAAGCTTTCTTT. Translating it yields CASSHSGGGTEAFF.

The CDR3 coding sequence is TGTGCCAGCAGCCCCGACTCGTGGGGGGACACTGAAGCTTTCTTT. As protein: CASSPDSWGDTEAFF. This rearrangement joins TRBV7-9 to TRBJ1-1; D may be TRBD1 (5 bases). Germline CDR1 reads SEHNR; CDR2 reads FQNEAQ (reference sequence). The V end lost 5 bases, the J end lost 3 bases, and 16 bases lay between the germline ends. The CDR3 loop spans 15 amino acids.